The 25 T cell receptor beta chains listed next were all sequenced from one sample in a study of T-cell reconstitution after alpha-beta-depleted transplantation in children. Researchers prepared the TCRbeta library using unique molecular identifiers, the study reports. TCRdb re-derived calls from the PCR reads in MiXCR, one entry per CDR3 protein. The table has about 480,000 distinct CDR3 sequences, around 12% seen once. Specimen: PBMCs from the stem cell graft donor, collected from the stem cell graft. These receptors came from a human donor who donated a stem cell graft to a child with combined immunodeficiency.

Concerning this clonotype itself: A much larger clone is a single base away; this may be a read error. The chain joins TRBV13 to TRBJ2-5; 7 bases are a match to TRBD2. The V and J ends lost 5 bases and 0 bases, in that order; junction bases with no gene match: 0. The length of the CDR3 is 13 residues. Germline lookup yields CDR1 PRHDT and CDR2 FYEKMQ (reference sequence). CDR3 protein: CASSRGDQETQYF. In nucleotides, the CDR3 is TGTGCCAGCAGCCGGGGGGACCAAGAGACCCAGTACTTC. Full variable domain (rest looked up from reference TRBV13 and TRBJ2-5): AAGVIQSPRHLIKEKRETATLKCYPIPRHDTVYWYQQGPGQDPQFLISFYEKMQSDKGSIPDRFSAQQFSDYHSELNMSSLELGDSALYFCASSRGDQETQYFGPGTRLLVL.

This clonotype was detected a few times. The CDR3 DNA follows: TGTGCCACCAGTGTATCCAGGGCACCGGAGCAAGAGACCCAGTACTTC. Encoded protein: CATSVSRAPEQETQYF. The chain has TRBV24-1 and TRBJ2-5, with D possibly TRBD1 on 5 matching bases. This CDR3 spans 16 amino acids. V gave up 5 bases and J gave up 2 bases, with 17 bases separating them. The germline CDR1 and CDR2 sequences are KGHDR and SFDVKD.

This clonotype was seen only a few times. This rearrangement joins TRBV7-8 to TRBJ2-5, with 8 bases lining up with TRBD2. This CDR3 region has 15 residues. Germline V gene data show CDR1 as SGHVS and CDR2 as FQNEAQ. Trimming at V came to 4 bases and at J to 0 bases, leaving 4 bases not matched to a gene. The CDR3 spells CASSSISGDQETQYF. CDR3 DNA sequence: TGTGCCAGCAGCTCTATTAGCGGGGACCAAGAGACCCAGTACTTC.

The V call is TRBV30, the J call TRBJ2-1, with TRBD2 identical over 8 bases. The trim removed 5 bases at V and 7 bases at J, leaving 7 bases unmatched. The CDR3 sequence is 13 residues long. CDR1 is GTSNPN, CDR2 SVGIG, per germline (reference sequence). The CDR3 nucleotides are TGTGCCTGGGCTAGCGGGTTGTCGAATGAGCAGTTCTTC. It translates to CAWASGLSNEQFF.

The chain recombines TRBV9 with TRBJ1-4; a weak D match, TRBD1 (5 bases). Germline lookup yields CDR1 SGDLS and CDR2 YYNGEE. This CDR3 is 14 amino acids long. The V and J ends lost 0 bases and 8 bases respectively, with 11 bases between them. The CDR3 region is CASSVVGDAEKLFF. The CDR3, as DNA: TGTGCCAGCAGCGTAGTTGGGGACGCCGAAAAACTGTTTTTT.

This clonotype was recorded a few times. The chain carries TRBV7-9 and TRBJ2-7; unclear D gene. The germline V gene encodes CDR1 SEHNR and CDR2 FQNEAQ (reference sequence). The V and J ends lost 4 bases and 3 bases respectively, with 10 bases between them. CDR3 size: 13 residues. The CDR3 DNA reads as TGTGCCAGCAGCTCGACCAGGAGCTACGAGCAGTACTTC. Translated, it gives CASSSTRSYEQYF.

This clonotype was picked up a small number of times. CDR3 in amino acids: CASEIQAMNTEAFF. CDR3 coding DNA: TGTGCCAGCGAAATCCAGGCCATGAACACTGAAGCTTTCTTT. V is TRBV5-5 and J is TRBJ1-1; D is ambiguous. The CDR3 is made up of 14 amino acids. CDR1 and CDR2 (germline): SGHKS, YYEKEE (reference sequence). Trimming removed 7 bases from V and 0 bases from J, with 13 bases in between.

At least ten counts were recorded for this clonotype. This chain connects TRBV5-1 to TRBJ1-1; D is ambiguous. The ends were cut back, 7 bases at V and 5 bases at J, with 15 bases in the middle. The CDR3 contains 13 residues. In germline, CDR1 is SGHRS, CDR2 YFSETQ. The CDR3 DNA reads TGCGCCAGCCCAACCGAGGATCGGACTGAAGCTTTCTTT. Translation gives CASPTEDRTEAFF. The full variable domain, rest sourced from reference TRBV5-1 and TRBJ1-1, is KAGVTQTPRYLIKTRGQQVTLSCSPISGHRSVSWYQQTPGQGLQFLFEYFSETQRNKGNFPGRFSGRQFSNSRSEMNVSTLELGDSALYLCASPTEDRTEAFFGQGTRLTVV.

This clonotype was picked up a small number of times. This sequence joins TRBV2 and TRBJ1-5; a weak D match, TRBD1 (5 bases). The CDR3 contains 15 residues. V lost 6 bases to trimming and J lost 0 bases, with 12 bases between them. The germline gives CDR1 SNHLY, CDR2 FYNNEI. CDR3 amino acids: CASRGGTISNQPQHF. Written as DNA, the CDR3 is TGTGCCAGCAGGGGCGGGACCATTAGCAATCAGCCCCAGCATTTT.

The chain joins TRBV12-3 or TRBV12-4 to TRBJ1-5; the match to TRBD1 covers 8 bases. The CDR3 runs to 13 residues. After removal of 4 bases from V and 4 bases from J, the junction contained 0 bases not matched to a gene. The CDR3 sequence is CASSWTGNQPQHF. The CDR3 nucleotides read TGTGCCAGCAGTTGGACAGGGAATCAGCCCCAGCATTTT.

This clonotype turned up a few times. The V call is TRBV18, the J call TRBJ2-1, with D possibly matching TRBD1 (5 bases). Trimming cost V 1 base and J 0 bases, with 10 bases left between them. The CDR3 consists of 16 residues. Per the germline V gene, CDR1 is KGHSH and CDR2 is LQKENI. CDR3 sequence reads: CASSPQGWASYNEQFF. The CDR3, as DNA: TGTGCCAGCTCACCACAGGGGTGGGCCTCCTACAATGAGCAGTTCTTC.

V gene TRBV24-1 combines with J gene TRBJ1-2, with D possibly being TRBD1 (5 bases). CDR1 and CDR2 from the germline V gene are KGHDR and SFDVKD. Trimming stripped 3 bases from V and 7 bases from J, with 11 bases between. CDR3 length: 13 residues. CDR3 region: CATSDRPGFGYTF. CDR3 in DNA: TGTGCCACCAGTGATAGACCAGGGTTTGGCTACACCTTC.

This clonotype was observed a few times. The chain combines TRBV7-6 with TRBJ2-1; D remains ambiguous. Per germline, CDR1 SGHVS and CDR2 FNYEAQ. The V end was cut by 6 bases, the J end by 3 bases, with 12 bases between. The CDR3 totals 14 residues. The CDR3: CASSPTEDYNEQFF. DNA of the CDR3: TGTGCCAGCAGTCCTACTGAGGACTACAATGAGCAGTTCTTC.

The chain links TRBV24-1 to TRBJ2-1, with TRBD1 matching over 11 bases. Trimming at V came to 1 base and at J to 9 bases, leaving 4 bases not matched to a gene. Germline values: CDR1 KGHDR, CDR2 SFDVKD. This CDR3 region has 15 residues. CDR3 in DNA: TGTGCCACCAGTGATTTCGCGGACAGGGGGCGTGAGCAGTTCTTC. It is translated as CATSDFADRGREQFF.

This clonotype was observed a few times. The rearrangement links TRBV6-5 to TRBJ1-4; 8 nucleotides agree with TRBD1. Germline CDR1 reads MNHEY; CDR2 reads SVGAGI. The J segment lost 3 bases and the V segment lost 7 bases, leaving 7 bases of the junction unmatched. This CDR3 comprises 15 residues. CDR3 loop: CASTSGQASNEKLFF. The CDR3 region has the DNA TGTGCCAGCACCTCGGGACAGGCGTCTAATGAAAAACTGTTTTTT.

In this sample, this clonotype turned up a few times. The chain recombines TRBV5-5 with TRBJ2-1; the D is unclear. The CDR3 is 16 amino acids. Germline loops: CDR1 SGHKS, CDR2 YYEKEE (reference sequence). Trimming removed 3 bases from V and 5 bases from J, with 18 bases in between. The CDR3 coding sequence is TGTGCCAGCAGCTCCCTTAGCTTGCCCCGGGACAATGAGCAGTTCTTC. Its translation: CASSSLSLPRDNEQFF.

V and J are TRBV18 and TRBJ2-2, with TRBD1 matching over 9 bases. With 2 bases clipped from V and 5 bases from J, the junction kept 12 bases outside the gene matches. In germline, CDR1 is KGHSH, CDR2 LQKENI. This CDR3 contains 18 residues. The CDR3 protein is CASSPLAGTGTSTGELFF. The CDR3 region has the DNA TGTGCCAGCTCACCATTAGCCGGGACAGGGACGAGTACCGGGGAGCTGTTTTTT.

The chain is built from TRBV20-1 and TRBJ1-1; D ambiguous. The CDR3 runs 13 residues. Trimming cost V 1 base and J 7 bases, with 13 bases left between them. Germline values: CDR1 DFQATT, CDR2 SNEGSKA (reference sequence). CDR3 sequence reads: CSARAWLVSEAFF. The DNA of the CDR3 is TGCAGTGCTAGAGCCTGGTTGGTGAGTGAAGCTTTCTTT.

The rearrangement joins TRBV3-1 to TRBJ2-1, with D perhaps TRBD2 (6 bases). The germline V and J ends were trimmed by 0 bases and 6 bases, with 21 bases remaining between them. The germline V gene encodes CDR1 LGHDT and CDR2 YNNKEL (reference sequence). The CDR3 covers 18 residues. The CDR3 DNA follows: TGTGCCAGCAGCCAAGATGTAGGAGGGGCCGGGAAGGGCAATGAGCAGTTCTTC. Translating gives CASSQDVGGAGKGNEQFF.

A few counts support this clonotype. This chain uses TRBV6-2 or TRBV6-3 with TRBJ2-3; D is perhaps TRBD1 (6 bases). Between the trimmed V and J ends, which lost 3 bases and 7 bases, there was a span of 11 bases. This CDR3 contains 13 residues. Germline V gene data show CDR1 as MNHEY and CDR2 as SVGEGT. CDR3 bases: TGTGCCAGCAGTTATTCAACAGGGTATACGCAGTATTTT. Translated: CASSYSTGYTQYF.

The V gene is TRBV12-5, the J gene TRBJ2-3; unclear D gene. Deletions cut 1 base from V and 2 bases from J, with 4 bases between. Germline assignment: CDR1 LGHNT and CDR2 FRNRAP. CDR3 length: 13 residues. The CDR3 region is CASGLGATDTQYF. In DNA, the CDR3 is TGTGCTAGTGGTTTGGGGGCCACAGATACGCAGTATTTT.

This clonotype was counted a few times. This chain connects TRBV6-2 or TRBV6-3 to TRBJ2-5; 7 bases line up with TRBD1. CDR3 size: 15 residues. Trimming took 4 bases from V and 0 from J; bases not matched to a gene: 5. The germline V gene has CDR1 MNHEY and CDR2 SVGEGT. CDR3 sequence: CASSWDSNNQETQYF. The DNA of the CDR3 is TGTGCCAGCAGTTGGGACAGCAACAACCAAGAGACCCAGTACTTC.

CDR3 residues: CATSRDRDSYNEKLFF. In nucleotides, the CDR3 is TGTGCCACCAGCAGAGATAGGGACAGCTATAATGAAAAACTGTTTTTT. The chain combines TRBV15 with TRBJ1-4, with 7 positions matching TRBD1. Germline CDR1 is LNHNV and CDR2 is YYDKDF (reference sequence). The CDR3 is made up of 16 amino acids. With 0 bases clipped from V and 4 bases from J, the junction kept 5 bases outside the gene matches.

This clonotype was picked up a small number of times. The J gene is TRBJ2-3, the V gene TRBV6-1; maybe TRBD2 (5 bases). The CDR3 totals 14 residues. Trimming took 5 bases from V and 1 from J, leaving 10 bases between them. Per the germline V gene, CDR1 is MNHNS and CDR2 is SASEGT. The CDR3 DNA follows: TGTGCCAGCAGTCCCGGGATCCGCACAGATACGCAGTATTTT. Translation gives CASSPGIRTDTQYF.

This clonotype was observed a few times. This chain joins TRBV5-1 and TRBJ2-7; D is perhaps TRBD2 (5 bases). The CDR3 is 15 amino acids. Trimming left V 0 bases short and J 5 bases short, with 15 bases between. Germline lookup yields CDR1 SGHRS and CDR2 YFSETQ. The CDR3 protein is CASSLGIGVGDEQYF. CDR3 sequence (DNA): TGCGCCAGCAGCTTGGGTATCGGGGTCGGGGACGAGCAGTACTTC.